A few counts support the clone carrying this T cell receptor (beta chain). The data originate from a study of T-cell reconstitution after alpha-beta-depleted transplantation in children. Using unique molecular identifiers, the investigators prepared the TCRbeta library. Via MiXCR, TCRdb re-called the PCR reads, giving one row per CDR3 protein. The sample lists some 530,000 distinct CDR3 sequences, around 12% seen once, with around 6% in the top ten. The CDR3 totals 15 residues. The V segment lost 4 bases and the J segment 2 bases; nucleotides outside the gene matches: 4. From germline, CDR1 is SGHRS and CDR2 YFSETQ.

This material consisted of PBMCs from the stem cell graft donor, taken from the stem cell graft. This receptor was taken from a human donor who donated a stem cell graft to a child with combined immunodeficiency. The chain has TRBV5-1 and TRBJ2-5; 11 positions agree with TRBD2. The DNA of the CDR3 is TGCGCCAGCAGCAGACTAGCGGGACCTCAAGAGACCCAGTACTTC. This translates into CASSRLAGPQETQYF.